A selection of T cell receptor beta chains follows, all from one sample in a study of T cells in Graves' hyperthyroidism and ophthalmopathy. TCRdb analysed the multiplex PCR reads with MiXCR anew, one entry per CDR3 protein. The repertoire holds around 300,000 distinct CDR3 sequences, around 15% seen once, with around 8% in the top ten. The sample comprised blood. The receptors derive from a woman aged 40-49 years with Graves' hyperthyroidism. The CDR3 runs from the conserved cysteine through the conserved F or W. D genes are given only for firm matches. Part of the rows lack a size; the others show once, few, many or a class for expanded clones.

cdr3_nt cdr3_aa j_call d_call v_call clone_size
TGTGCCAGCAGCTCCGATCGCTCAGGGGGCGAGCAGTACTTC CASSSDRSGGEQYF TRBJ2-7 TRBD1 TRBV7-2 many
TGTGCCAGCAGCCAACAGAGTGGTGGCAATGAGCAGTTCTTC CASSQQSGGNEQFF TRBJ2-1 - TRBV14 few
TGCGCCAGCAGCGGACTAGGGGGCGCCAACACTGAAGCTTTCTTT CASSGLGGANTEAFF TRBJ1-1 TRBD1 TRBV5-1 many
TGTGCCAGCAGTGAAGCGCTTGGGGGGGGCAATCAGCCCCAGCATTTT CASSEALGGGNQPQHF TRBJ1-5 - TRBV2 many
TGCAGTGCTCTAGCGGAGGGGTTCAATGAGCAGTTCTTC CSALAEGFNEQFF TRBJ2-1 TRBD2 TRBV20-1 many
TGTGCCAGCCGAAACAGGGGCTACGAGCAGTACTTC CASRNRGYEQYF TRBJ2-7 TRBD1 TRBV2 many
TGTGCCTGGACAGGGAGCTCCTACAATGAGCAGTTCTTC CAWTGSSYNEQFF TRBJ2-1 - TRBV30 many
TGTGCCAGCAGTGGCCGGGGGGCGCTTGGCTACACCTTC CASSGRGALGYTF TRBJ1-2 - TRBV7-9 many
TGTGCCAGCAGCGTAGGTACAAGTATCTCCTACAATGAGCAGTTCTTC CASSVGTSISYNEQFF TRBJ2-1 - TRBV9 -
TGTGCCAGCAGAACGACTAGCGGGAGTGGGGAGCAGTACTTC CASRTTSGSGEQYF TRBJ2-7 TRBD2 TRBV6-1 many
TGTGCCAGCAGCTCCACTAGCGGGGGGCCGGCCCAGTACTTC CASSSTSGGPAQYF TRBJ2-5 TRBD2 TRBV7-2 -
TGTGCCAGCAGTCAAATCCTTGAAGTCAACTATGGCTACACCTTC CASSQILEVNYGYTF TRBJ1-2 - TRBV6-2/TRBV6-3 many
TGTGCCAGCAGTTACGGGACACGGCAGGGCTACACCTTC CASSYGTRQGYTF TRBJ1-2 - TRBV6-5 -
TGTGCCACCGGGGATAGGGACTCCCCCTACAATGAGCAGTTCTTC CATGDRDSPYNEQFF TRBJ2-1 - TRBV15 few
TGCAGTGGTCTACTAGGGGGCTCCTATAATTCACCCCTCCACTTT CSGLLGGSYNSPLHF TRBJ1-6 - TRBV20-1 many
TGTGCCAGCAGCCAAGATCCAGGGCAAGAGACCCAGTACTTC CASSQDPGQETQYF TRBJ2-5 - TRBV3-1 -
TGTGCCAGCAGCGTAGAGAGAGGGTCCAGGTATGGGGCCAACGTCCTGACTTTC CASSVERGSRYGANVLTF TRBJ2-6 - TRBV9 -
TGTGCCAGCAGCGACGGACAGGGGACTAACTATGGCTACACCTTC CASSDGQGTNYGYTF TRBJ1-2 TRBD1 TRBV9 -
TGTGCCAGCAGTACAGCAAGATTCTACGAGCAGTACTTC CASSTARFYEQYF TRBJ2-7 - TRBV6-1 many
TGTGCCAGTAGTATATGGGGCTACTATGGCTACACCTTC CASSIWGYYGYTF TRBJ1-2 - TRBV19 many
TGCGCCAGCAGCCATACCGCAGGGTCCTACGAGCAGTACTTC CASSHTAGSYEQYF TRBJ2-7 - TRBV4-1 few
TGTGCCAGCAGTGAAATCCGGGGTCGGGATTCACCCCTCCACTTT CASSEIRGRDSPLHF TRBJ1-6 - TRBV6-1 many
TGTGCCAGTAGTACCGCAGGTCTTGGCTACACCTTC CASSTAGLGYTF TRBJ1-2 - TRBV19 many
TGTGCCAGCAGTAATACAATTGGGAACAATCAGCCCCAGCATTTT CASSNTIGNNQPQHF TRBJ1-5 - TRBV6-1 many
TGTGCCAGCAGTGTCTCTAGCGGGAGGTGGACCGGGGAGCTGTTTTTT CASSVSSGRWTGELFF TRBJ2-2 TRBD2 TRBV2 many
TGTGCCATCAGTGAGTCGGGCAGGGACGAGCAGTACTTC CAISESGRDEQYF TRBJ2-7 - TRBV10-3 many
TGTGCCAGCAGATGGGCCCGGACTGAGACCTACGAGCAGTACTTC CASRWARTETYEQYF TRBJ2-7 - TRBV2 many
TGTGCTAGTGGCCTCGACAGGGTCACTGAAGCTTTCTTT CASGLDRVTEAFF TRBJ1-1 TRBD1 TRBV12-5 few
TGTGCCAGCAGCACCAGGGCTCTCTATGGCTACACCTTC CASSTRALYGYTF TRBJ1-2 - TRBV7-9 many
TGTGCCAGTAGTGCCCGACTGGGAACCTCCTATAATTCACCCCTCCACTTT CASSARLGTSYNSPLHF TRBJ1-6 - TRBV19 many
TGTGCCAGCCACAGCGCAGGGACAGGGGCCAACGTCCTGACTTTC CASHSAGTGANVLTF TRBJ2-6 - TRBV2 few
TGTGCCAGCAGTCAGTCCCCAGGGGTCGGGGCCAACGTCCTGACTTTC CASSQSPGVGANVLTF TRBJ2-6 - TRBV6-1 -